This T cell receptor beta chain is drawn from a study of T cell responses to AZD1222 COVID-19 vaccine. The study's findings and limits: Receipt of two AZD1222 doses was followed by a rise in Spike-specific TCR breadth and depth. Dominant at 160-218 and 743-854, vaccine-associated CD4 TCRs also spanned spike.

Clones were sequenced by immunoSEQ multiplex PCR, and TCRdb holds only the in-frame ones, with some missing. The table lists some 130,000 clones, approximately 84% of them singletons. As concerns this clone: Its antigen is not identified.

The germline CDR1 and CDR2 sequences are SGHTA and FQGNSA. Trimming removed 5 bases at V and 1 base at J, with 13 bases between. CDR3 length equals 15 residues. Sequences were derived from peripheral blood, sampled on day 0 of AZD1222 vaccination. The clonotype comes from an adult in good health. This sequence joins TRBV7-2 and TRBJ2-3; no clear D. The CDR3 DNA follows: TGTGCCAGCAGCCCCCGGGCCTCGGGCACAGATACGCAGTATTTT. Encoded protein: CASSPRASGTDTQYF. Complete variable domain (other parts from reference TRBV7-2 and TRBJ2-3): GAGVSQSPSNKVTEKGKDVELRCDPISGHTALYWYRQSLGQGLEFLIYFQGNSAPDKSGLPSDRFSAERTGGSVSTLTIQRTQQEDSAVYLCASSPRASGTDTQYFGPGTRLTVL.